This T cell receptor beta chain is drawn from a study of blood T cells in healthy people across ages. CDR3 length equals 14 residues. Between the trimmed V and J ends, which lost 6 bases and 0 bases, there was a span of 11 bases. The germline V gene has CDR1 SNHLY and CDR2 FYNNEI. Each individual donor underwent a draw of approximately 9.8 milliliters of peripheral blood. The study isolated at least 6 million PBMCs from each sample. Next came a second PCR, run for roughly 7 to 12 cycles, which used a sample-barcoded 5' primer along with a J-beta primer mix. Each cDNA molecule, via a template-switch adaptor with 12 random nucleotides, was tagged. TCRdb redid the calling of the 5' RACE reads with MiXCR, one entry per CDR3 protein. The sample includes over a million distinct CDR3 sequences, approximately 63% of them seen just once.

This receptor was identified in a man between 18 and 29 years old in good health. The sample was blood. This rearrangement joins TRBV2 to TRBJ1-1, with D tentatively TRBD1 (5 bases). In nucleotides, the CDR3 is TGTGCCAGCAGAGTGACGGACATGAACACTGAAGCTTTCTTT. It translates to CASRVTDMNTEAFF.